These T cell receptor beta chains were read from a single sample in a study of OX40 agonist ivuxolimab in advanced cancers. Sequenced by immunoSEQ multiplex PCR; TCRdb stores in-frame clones only, minus some. This table holds roughly 34,000 clones, approximately 89% found once. Source: CD4+ or CD8+ T cells sorted from blood, taken in a trial of the OX40 agonist ivuxolimab. Receptor source: an adult with an advanced solid tumor such as melanoma, head and neck, liver or kidney cancer. The CDR3 runs from the conserved cysteine through the conserved F or W. A D gene is named only where the DNA matches it firmly. For some rows the clone size is stated as once, few or many, or as a class when expanded; others skip it.

J gene	D gene	V gene	CDR3 length	clone size	CDR3 DNA	CDR3 protein
TRBJ1-2	TRBD1	TRBV10-3	13	.	TGTGCCATCAGTGACAGGGGGTACTATGGCTACACCTTC	CAISDRGYYGYTF
TRBJ1-6	.	TRBV9	15	.	TGTGCCAGCAGCGTAGGTGGGCAGGGAGCGTCACCCCTCCACTTT	CASSVGGQGASPLHF
TRBJ2-3	.	TRBV19	15	.	TGTGCCAGTAGTTTCCGACTTACAGATTCAGATACGCAGTATTTT	CASSFRLTDSDTQYF
TRBJ2-6	.	TRBV28	15	.	TGTGCCAGTACAGGGTCTGATGCTGGGGCCAACGTCCTGACTTTC	CASTGSDAGANVLTF
TRBJ1-5	.	TRBV11-2	16	once	TGTGCCAGCAGCTCAGGTACAGGGTTACGCAATCAGCCCCAGCATTTT	CASSSGTGLRNQPQHF
TRBJ2-7	TRBD1	TRBV7-3	13	.	TGTGCCAGCAGTAATGCAGGGGGCTACGAGCAGTACTTC	CASSNAGGYEQYF
TRBJ2-7	.	TRBV6-5	15	.	TGTGCCAGCAAACTAGGGGCTACGGGAAGGTACGAGCAGTACTTC	CASKLGATGRYEQYF
TRBJ2-2	.	TRBV11-3	16	once	TGTGCCAGCAGCTTAGGTTTATGGGAAGGCACCGGGGAGCTGTTTTTT	CASSLGLWEGTGELFF
TRBJ2-1	.	TRBV7-9	15	.	TGTGCCAGCAGCCCCGCTCCTCACTCCTACAATGAGCAGTTCTTC	CASSPAPHSYNEQFF
TRBJ2-7	.	TRBV6-1	15	.	TGTGCCAGCAGTGAACAAGTAAAAAGCTCCTACGAGCAGTACTTC	CASSEQVKSSYEQYF
TRBJ1-6	.	TRBV9	16	.	TGTGCCAGCAGCTCCACCCCTACCCCTAGGGATTCACCCCTCCACTTT	CASSSTPTPRDSPLHF
TRBJ1-1	.	TRBV7-2	14	.	TGTGCCAGCAGCCAGGACATCCGGAACACTGAAGCTTTCTTT	CASSQDIRNTEAFF
TRBJ1-3	TRBD1	TRBV9	16	.	TGTGCCAGCAGCGTTGCCGCACAGGGGAGGGGAAACACCATATATTTT	CASSVAAQGRGNTIYF
TRBJ1-4	.	TRBV5-5	14	.	TGTGCCAGCAGCAGGAACCCAGGAGTTGAAAAACTGTTTTTT	CASSRNPGVEKLFF
TRBJ2-7	.	TRBV7-2	14	once	TGTGCCAGCAACCTACAGGGTGCTTCCTACGAGCAGTACTTC	CASNLQGASYEQYF
TRBJ1-5	TRBD1	TRBV19	16	once	TGTGCCAGTAGTCTAGGGACAGGGGTTAAAAATCAGCCCCAGCATTTT	CASSLGTGVKNQPQHF
TRBJ2-7	.	TRBV5-1	12	.	TGCGCCAGCTTCAGCAGTTTCAACGAGCAGTACTTC	CASFSSFNEQYF
TRBJ1-1	.	TRBV15	12	.	TGTGCCACCAGCAGGGCGAACACTGAAGCTTTCTTT	CATSRANTEAFF
TRBJ1-3	.	TRBV28	13	.	TGTGCCAGCAACCAGGGTATTCGAAACACCATATATTTT	CASNQGIRNTIYF
TRBJ2-7	TRBD2	TRBV15	14	.	TGTGCCACCAGCAGAGGACTAGCGGGCGTGGAGCAGTACTTC	CATSRGLAGVEQYF
TRBJ1-1	.	TRBV5-6	13	.	TGTGCCAGCAGCGTTACCCCGAGGACTGAAGCTTTCTTT	CASSVTPRTEAFF
TRBJ2-3	.	TRBV6-4	13	.	TGTGCCAGCAGTAAGGACCCGTGGGATACGCAGTATTTT	CASSKDPWDTQYF
TRBJ1-1	TRBD1	TRBV6-5	13	.	TGTGCCAGCAGTGGAACAGGGGGATCTGAAGCTTTCTTT	CASSGTGGSEAFF
TRBJ2-5	TRBD1	TRBV27	14	.	TGTGCCAGCAGTTTATGGGACAGGGCAGAGACCCAGTACTTC	CASSLWDRAETQYF
TRBJ1-1	.	TRBV19	11	.	TGTGCCTATTCGCGTAACACTGAAGCTTTCTTT	CAYSRNTEAFF
TRBJ2-5	TRBD1	TRBV19	14	.	TGTGCCAGCTGGGACAGGGGCTTAGGAGAGACCCAGTACTTC	CASWDRGLGETQYF
TRBJ2-3	TRBD2	TRBV7-2	16	once	TGTGCCAGCAGAAGACTAGCGGGAGTTTTTTCAGATACGCAGTATTTT	CASRRLAGVFSDTQYF
TRBJ1-3	.	TRBV7-9	16	.	TGTGCCAGCGGACCGACGGGCGGCGTCTCTGGAAACACCATATATTTT	CASGPTGGVSGNTIYF
TRBJ1-2	TRBD1	TRBV9	15	.	TGTGCCAGCAGCGATGGGACAGGGTATAACTATGGCTACACCTTC	CASSDGTGYNYGYTF
TRBJ1-2	.	TRBV7-9	12	.	TGTGCCAGCAGCTTAGACCCCGTGGGCTACACCTTC	CASSLDPVGYTF
TRBJ2-1	.	TRBV18	14	.	TGTGCCAGCTCACCCGACAGGACGGCGAATGAGCAGTTCTTC	CASSPDRTANEQFF
TRBJ1-1	.	TRBV19	13	once	TGTGCCAGTGGCACAGGGATGAACACTGAAGCTTTCTTT	CASGTGMNTEAFF
TRBJ1-2	.	TRBV11-2	14	.	TGTGCCAGCAGCACCACCTCGGCTAACTATGGCTACACCTTC	CASSTTSANYGYTF
TRBJ2-3	TRBD2	TRBV5-1	14	.	TGCGCCAGCAGCCTAGCGGGGGGCACAGATACGCAGTATTTT	CASSLAGGTDTQYF
TRBJ2-3	.	TRBV7-6	16	.	TGTGCCAGCAGCTTAGGGGCGGGGGCACTCACAGATACGCAGTATTTT	CASSLGAGALTDTQYF
TRBJ2-2	TRBD2	TRBV25-1	17	.	TGTGCCAGCAGTGAATTATTAGCGGGCCAGAACACCGGGGAGCTGTTTTTT	CASSELLAGQNTGELFF
TRBJ2-1	.	TRBV9	17	.	TGTGCCAGCAGCCCCGCGGGGCTAGCCCTTCGATCGGATGAGCAGTTCTTC	CASSPAGLALRSDEQFF
TRBJ1-1	.	TRBV5-1	15	once	TGCGCCAGCAGCTTACAGGGAAGTTGGAACACTGAAGCTTTCTTT	CASSLQGSWNTEAFF
TRBJ2-2	TRBD1	TRBV19	15	.	TGTGCCAGTAGTATAGAGACAGGGCGCACCGGGGAGCTGTTTTTT	CASSIETGRTGELFF
TRBJ2-5	.	TRBV30	13	.	TGTGCCCCCCACCCGGCGGGCCAAGAGACCCAGTACTTC	CAPHPAGQETQYF
TRBJ1-2	.	TRBV6-1	13	.	TGTGCCAGCAGTCCGGGCCTTAACTATGGCTACACCTTC	CASSPGLNYGYTF
TRBJ2-3	.	TRBV6-1	12	.	TGTGCCAGCAGTGAAGTTGCGCTCCCGCAGTATTTT	CASSEVALPQYF
TRBJ1-4	.	TRBV10-3	14	.	TGTGCCATCAGTCCAGACACAGGGCGGGAAAAACTGTTTTTT	CAISPDTGREKLFF
TRBJ2-1	TRBD1	TRBV28	15	.	TGTGCCAACTCGGGAGGTGGACAGGGGGACAATGAGCAGTTCTTC	CANSGGGQGDNEQFF
TRBJ2-3	.	TRBV7-6	16	.	TGTGCCAGCAGCACCCGGGACGGTACTAGCACAGATACGCAGTATTTT	CASSTRDGTSTDTQYF
TRBJ2-3	TRBD1	TRBV7-9	16	.	TGTGCCAGCAGCTCCGACGCCGGGACAGGAGCAGATACGCAGTATTTT	CASSSDAGTGADTQYF
TRBJ2-6	TRBD1	TRBV19	16	.	TGTGCCAGTAGTTGGGGACAGGCCTCTGGGGCCAACGTCCTGACTTTC	CASSWGQASGANVLTF
TRBJ1-3	.	TRBV7-3	13	.	TGTGCCAGCAGCTTAAATTCGGGGTATCCCATATATTTT	CASSLNSGYPIYF
TRBJ2-7	TRBD1	TRBV28	14	.	TGTGCCAGCACTCCGGGACAGGGAACCTACGAGCAGTACTTC	CASTPGQGTYEQYF
TRBJ2-1	.	TRBV9	14	.	TGTGCCAGCAGCCGAAGGGGGGGCGGCGATGAGCAGTTCTTC	CASSRRGGGDEQFF
TRBJ1-1	.	TRBV6-5	14	.	TGTGCCAGCAGCCCCGTTCAGTTGAACACTGAAGCTTTCTTT	CASSPVQLNTEAFF
TRBJ2-3	TRBD2	TRBV5-1	15	.	TGCGCCAGCAGCTCCGGCGGGGGTAGCACAGATACGCAGTATTTT	CASSSGGGSTDTQYF
TRBJ2-5	.	TRBV29-1	13	once	TGCAGTTCCCCCGGGAAGGATTGGGAGACCCAGTACTTC	CSSPGKDWETQYF
TRBJ2-1	TRBD2	TRBV5-1	16	.	TGCGCCAGCAGCCGCCGGACTAGCGGGAGTTTAGGTGAGCAGTTCTTC	CASSRRTSGSLGEQFF
TRBJ1-1	.	TRBV9	14	.	TGTGCCAGCACTACAATCGGGCCGAACACTGAAGCTTTCTTT	CASTTIGPNTEAFF
TRBJ2-5	TRBD1	TRBV18	15	.	TGTGCCAGCTCACCACCCAGGGGGCGCTTGGAGACCCAGTACTTC	CASSPPRGRLETQYF
TRBJ2-6	.	TRBV28	15	.	TGTGCCAGCACCCTCGGGCCTACTGGGGCCAACGTCCTGACTTTC	CASTLGPTGANVLTF
TRBJ1-5	TRBD1	TRBV19	17	.	TGTGCCAGTACCCCAGGACAGGGGGTATATAGCAATCAGCCCCAGCATTTT	CASTPGQGVYSNQPQHF
TRBJ2-1	.	TRBV30	15	.	TGTGCCTGGAGCTCTGGGGGCTCCTCCTACAATGAGCAGTTCTTC	CAWSSGGSSYNEQFF